These 18 T cell receptor beta chains were all obtained from the same sample, sequenced in a study of technical replicates of blood from four donors. Data came from immunoSEQ multiplex PCR; TCRdb stores just in-frame clones and leaves some out. The data show 65,000 to 90,000 clones, around nine tenths seen once. Material: T cells isolated from PBMCs. The receptors were sampled from a human donor in good health.

This chain links TRBV10-3 with TRBJ1-4, with no clear D. The germline V gene encodes CDR1 ENHRY and CDR2 SYGVKD. Trimming removed 8 bases from V and 8 bases from J, with 9 bases in between. This CDR3 is 11 amino acids long. In DNA, the CDR3 is TGTGCCATCGGTAGGGAGGAAAAACTGTTTTTT. Translation gives CAIGREEKLFF.

The rearrangement joins TRBV6-1 to TRBJ1-5, with TRBD1 matching 9 bases. Looked up from germline, CDR1 is MNHNS and CDR2 is SASEGT. Trimming took 3 bases from V and 3 from J; bases not matched to a gene: 12. The CDR3 length is 18 residues. CDR3 sequence: CASSDGLFGQGINQPQHF. CDR3 sequence (DNA): TGTGCCAGCAGTGATGGGTTGTTCGGACAGGGGATCAATCAGCCCCAGCATTTT.

The CDR3 spells CASSPGDSLYEQYF. CDR3 in DNA: TGCGCCAGCAGCCCCGGGGACAGCCTCTACGAGCAGTACTTC. This chain links TRBV5-1 with TRBJ2-7; 7 bases are a match to TRBD1. Per germline, CDR1 SGHRS and CDR2 YFSETQ. Losses at the gene ends were 4 bases for V and 3 bases for J; bases not matched to a gene: 7. The CDR3 has 14 amino acids. The full variable domain, in which reference TRBV5-1 and TRBJ2-7 provide the parts outside the CDR3, is KAGVTQTPRYLIKTRGQQVTLSCSPISGHRSVSWYQQTPGQGLQFLFEYFSETQRNKGNFPGRFSGRQFSNSRSEMNVSTLELGDSALYLCASSPGDSLYEQYFGPGTRLTVT.

The rearrangement uses TRBV27 and TRBJ1-2; 7 positions agree with TRBD1. The V segment lost 5 bases and the J segment 2 bases; nucleotides outside the gene matches: 8. This CDR3 has 15 amino acids. Germline CDR1 reads MNHEY; CDR2 reads SMNVEV (reference sequence). Here the CDR3 DNA reads TGTGCCAGCAGTCCCGCCGGACAGGCAAACTATGGCTACACCTTC. Its protein is CASSPAGQANYGYTF.

V and J are TRBV5-8 and TRBJ1-2; TRBD1 matches 10 bases. Trimming cost V 4 bases and J 4 bases; bases outside gene matches: 7. There are 15 residues in the CDR3. Germline CDR1 is SGHTS and CDR2 is YDEGEE. The CDR3 is CASSPGTGVFYGYTF. The CDR3 DNA sequence: TGTGCCAGCAGCCCCGGGACAGGGGTCTTCTATGGCTACACCTTC.

V usage is TRBV7-9 and J usage is TRBJ2-7; 8 nucleotides align to TRBD1. The V gene end was trimmed by 7 bases and the J gene end by 2 bases; junction bases not matched to a gene: 7. The CDR3 spans 14 residues. Germline CDR1 and CDR2: SEHNR and FQNEAQ (reference sequence). CDR3 DNA sequence: TGTGCCAGCAACCTCGGACAGGGTACCTACGAGCAGTACTTC. Translated, it gives CASNLGQGTYEQYF.

This clone was counted once. V and J are TRBV11-1 and TRBJ2-1; 11 positions agree with TRBD2. The CDR3 has 14 amino acids. J gave up 9 bases and V 5 bases, and 6 bases lay outside the gene matches. Germline loops: CDR1 SGHAT, CDR2 FQDESV (reference sequence). The CDR3 nucleotides are TGTGCCAGCAGCCCGGCGACTAGCGGGGCTGAGCAGTTCTTC. Protein product: CASSPATSGAEQFF.

The V and J genes are TRBV10-3 and TRBJ2-5, with 7 bases matching TRBD1. The CDR3 runs 13 residues. The trim removed 4 bases at V and 4 bases at J, leaving 3 bases unmatched. CDR1 and CDR2 (germline): ENHRY, SYGVKD. CDR3 in DNA: TGTGCCATCAGTGGGGACAGAAGAGAGACCCAGTACTTC. Its protein is CAISGDRRETQYF.

This clone was counted a single time. The J gene is TRBJ1-2, the V gene TRBV7-9; D call uncertain. CDR3 length equals 15 residues. The germline V and J ends were trimmed by 6 bases and 8 bases, with 22 bases remaining between them. Germline V CDR1 and CDR2: SEHNR, FQNEAQ (reference sequence). Written as DNA, the CDR3 is TGTGCCAGCAGTAACAGTCCGGTCCTTTCCCCAGGCTACACCTTC. It is translated as CASSNSPVLSPGYTF. The variable domain in full, with the rest retrieved from reference TRBV7-9 and TRBJ1-2, is DTGVSQNPRHKITKRGQNVTFRCDPISEHNRLYWYRQTLGQGPEFLTYFQNEAQLEKSRLLSDRFSAERPKGSFSTLEIQRTEQGDSAMYLCASSNSPVLSPGYTFGSGTRLTVV.

Only one count was recorded for this clone. This chain links TRBV10-1 with TRBJ2-3; D uncertain. There are 15 residues in the CDR3. Per the germline V gene, CDR1 is WNHNN and CDR2 is SYGVQD (reference sequence). Trimming cost V 2 bases and J 2 bases, with 11 bases left between them. CDR3 residues: CASSELAEPTDTQYF. The CDR3, as DNA: TGCGCCAGCAGTGAGCTGGCAGAACCCACAGATACGCAGTATTTT.

The gene calls are TRBV10-2 and TRBJ2-5; D perhaps matches TRBD1 (5 bases). Per the germline V gene, CDR1 is WSHSY and CDR2 is SAAADI. Trimming removed 2 bases from V and 4 bases from J, with 8 bases in between. This CDR3 comprises 13 residues. The CDR3 region has the DNA TGCGCCAGCAGTGAGGGGGCTCTAGAGACCCAGTACTTC. Translating gives CASSEGALETQYF.

V is TRBV4-1 and J is TRBJ2-7; 7 nucleotides line up with TRBD1. CDR1 is MGHRA, CDR2 YSYEKL, per germline. J was trimmed by 5 bases and V by 0 bases; bases with no gene match: 7. This CDR3 region has 15 residues. The CDR3 region is CASSQELAQGHEQYF. The CDR3 DNA follows: TGCGCCAGCAGCCAAGAATTAGCACAGGGGCACGAGCAGTACTTC.

The V and J genes are TRBV2 and TRBJ2-7, with 13 positions matching TRBD2. The CDR3 length is 15 residues. CDR1 is SNHLY, CDR2 FYNNEI, per germline. With 6 bases clipped from V and 3 bases from J, the junction kept 5 bases outside the gene matches. The CDR3 coding sequence is TGTGCCAGCAGCGAGACTAGCGGGGGGTTCTACGAGCAGTACTTC. The encoded protein is CASSETSGGFYEQYF.

The chain carries TRBV4-1 and TRBJ2-3, with a weak D call TRBD2 (6 bases). CDR3 size: 18 residues. Germline lookup yields CDR1 MGHRA and CDR2 YSYEKL. The V and J ends lost 1 base and 0 bases respectively, with 17 bases between them. CDR3 nucleotides: TGCGCCAGCAGCCAAGGTTTACTAGCAGTAGAAAGCACAGATACGCAGTATTTT. The encoded protein is CASSQGLLAVESTDTQYF.

About this clone: The junction does not match germline at one end; this may be a read error. The J gene is TRBJ1-1, the V gene TRBV15; TRBD1 might be the D (6 bases). Germline V gene lookup returns CDR1 LNHNV and CDR2 YYDKDF (reference sequence). The CDR3 contains 16 residues. The CDR3 DNA sequence: TGTGCCACCAGCAGAGTTTATAAGGGGCCGGGACATCTAAGTATCTTT. This sequence encodes CATSRVYKGPGHLSIF.

The chain combines TRBV19 with TRBJ2-2; D is possibly TRBD2 (7 bases). CDR3 size: 17 residues. Per the germline V gene, CDR1 is LNHDA and CDR2 is SQIVND (reference sequence). The V gene lost 3 bases and the J gene lost 1 base, with 15 bases spanning the gap. DNA for the CDR3: TGTGCCAGTAGTATTTTGGGGGGGGGCCTGAACACCGGGGAGCTGTTTTTT. It specifies CASSILGGGLNTGELFF.

The chain is built from TRBV2 and TRBJ1-2; D perhaps matches TRBD1 (5 bases). Germline CDR1 is SNHLY and CDR2 is FYNNEI. CDR3 length: 13 residues. The V end was cut by 2 bases, the J end by 2 bases, with 6 bases between. The CDR3 bases are TGTGCCAGCAGTGAAAGACAGAACTATGGCTACACCTTC. It translates to CASSERQNYGYTF.

Points on this clone: Different DNA sequences within this sample yield the same CDR3. The chain recombines TRBV6-1 with TRBJ2-3; perhaps TRBD1 as D (5 bases). With 1 base removed from V and 4 bases from J, the gap between germline ends came to 9 bases. The CDR3 totals 14 residues. Germline V gene data show CDR1 as MNHNS and CDR2 as SASEGT. The CDR3 nucleotides read TGTGCCAGCAGTGAAGGGGGCTCCGCAGATACGCAGTATTTT. Amino acids: CASSEGGSADTQYF.